The rows below give T cell receptor beta chains drawn from one sample of a study of blood T cell repertoires in COVID-19. Assay: immunoSEQ multiplex PCR; the TCRdb copy retains only in-frame clones and omits some. The sample includes 160,000 or so clones, around 89% of them seen just once. The specimen sequenced was peripheral blood. These receptors were collected from a man between 60 and 75 years old with acute or convalescent COVID-19. The CDR3 runs from the conserved cysteine through the conserved F or W. D genes are given only for firm matches. Some rows mark clone size as missing; the rest say once, few, many or name a class of expanded clone.

clone_size j_call d_call v_call cdr3_aa cdr3_nt
once TRBJ2-1 NA TRBV6-6 CASSLVQLNEQFF TGTGCCAGCAGTTTGGTACAGCTGAATGAGCAGTTCTTC
once TRBJ1-6 TRBD1 TRBV5-4 CASSFWNRGRFPGSPLHF TGTGCCAGCAGTTTTTGGAACAGGGGCCGTTTTCCGGGGTCACCCCTCCACTTT
NA TRBJ2-2 NA TRBV4-1 CASSQYPRGMGTGELFF TGCGCCAGCAGCCAATATCCAAGGGGAATGGGTACCGGGGAGCTGTTTTTT
NA TRBJ2-2 TRBD1 TRBV5-4 CASSRGQGVTGELFF TGTGCCAGCAGCAGGGGACAGGGGGTCACCGGGGAGCTGTTTTTT
NA TRBJ2-2 TRBD2 TRBV6-6 CASSQTSSANTGELFF TGTGCCAGCAGCCAGACTAGCAGTGCGAACACCGGGGAGCTGTTTTTT
NA TRBJ1-3 NA TRBV13 CASSPTARRTGSSGNTIYF TGTGCCAGCAGCCCTACCGCCCGAAGGACGGGGAGCTCTGGAAACACCATATATTTT
NA TRBJ1-2 NA TRBV18 CASSHDSQYGYTF TGTGCCAGCTCACACGACAGCCAATATGGCTACACCTTC
NA TRBJ2-1 NA TRBV30 CAWKVGLNNEQFF TGTGCCTGGAAGGTGGGGCTGAACAATGAGCAGTTCTTC
NA TRBJ1-2 NA TRBV19 CASSQGIYGYTF TGTGCCAGTAGTCAGGGGATCTATGGCTACACCTTC
NA TRBJ1-1 NA TRBV2 CASSVVGGAFF TGTGCCAGCAGTGTAGTCGGGGGAGCTTTCTTT
NA TRBJ1-2 TRBD1 TRBV2 CASSEGGQGNYGYTF TGTGCCAGCAGTGAAGGGGGACAGGGAAACTATGGCTACACCTTC
NA TRBJ2-5 NA TRBV6-5 CASRMQGKETQYF TGTGCCAGCAGGATGCAGGGGAAAGAGACCCAGTACTTC
NA TRBJ1-6 NA TRBV7-9 CASSFYHTGTNSPLHF TGTGCCAGCAGCTTCTACCATACAGGGACGAATTCACCCCTCCACTTT
NA TRBJ1-3 NA TRBV10-1 CASSEGARGNTIYF TGCGCCAGCAGTGAGGGGGCCCGTGGAAACACCATATATTTT
NA TRBJ1-5 NA TRBV5-6 CASSFREGDQPQHF TGTGCCAGCAGCTTTAGGGAGGGGGATCAGCCCCAGCATTTT
NA TRBJ2-1 TRBD1 TRBV6-5 CASSWTGIGEQFF TGTGCCAGCAGTTGGACAGGGATCGGTGAGCAGTTCTTC
once TRBJ2-1 NA TRBV7-9 CASSLSTRDRFF TGTGCCAGCAGCTTATCTACGCGGGACCGGTTCTTC
NA TRBJ1-1 TRBD1 TRBV13 CASSSQGWYPHPEAFF TGTGCCAGCAGCTCACAGGGGTGGTATCCTCATCCTGAAGCTTTCTTT
NA TRBJ1-1 TRBD1 TRBV2 CASREDRVITEAFF TGTGCCAGCAGGGAGGACAGGGTAATCACTGAAGCTTTCTTT
NA TRBJ2-3 TRBD1 TRBV18 CASSLQGGSRTDTQYF TGTGCCAGCTCTCTGCAAGGGGGCTCAAGGACAGATACGCAGTATTTT
NA TRBJ1-4 TRBD1 TRBV4-3 CASSRGQGASGEKLFF TGCGCCAGCAGTCGGGGACAGGGGGCGTCTGGGGAAAAACTGTTTTTT
NA TRBJ1-6 NA TRBV19 CASSISGESPLHF TGTGCCAGTAGTATCTCCGGAGAGTCACCCCTCCACTTT
few TRBJ1-2 TRBD1 TRBV9 CASSRATGVFGYGYTF TGTGCCAGCAGTCGTGCCACAGGGGTTTTTGGCTATGGCTACACCTTC
NA TRBJ2-3 TRBD1 TRBV19 CASRTGGGTDTQYF TGTGCCAGTAGAACAGGGGGCGGCACAGATACGCAGTATTTT
once TRBJ2-2 TRBD1 TRBV15 CATSRSRGGQGYGTGELFF TGTGCCACCAGCAGATCAAGAGGGGGACAGGGGTATGGGACCGGGGAGCTGTTTTTT